The 5 T cell receptor beta chains below come from one sample, sequenced in a study of shared clonotypes between healthy human individuals. The table came from immunoSEQ multiplex PCR; TCRdb's copy has only in-frame clones and leaves some out. The repertoire holds 2 million to 2.5 million clones, around 95% seen once, with over 0.1% in the top ten. Sequencing was performed on naive CD4+ T cells sorted from blood. Subset meaning: CD45RA+ positively selected. These receptors came from a man aged 18 to 30 in good health.

The V gene is TRBV6-5, the J gene TRBJ2-1; D possibly uses TRBD1 or TRBD2 (5 bases each). CDR3 size: 14 residues. The ends were cut back, 7 bases at V and 8 bases at J, with 18 bases in the middle. Germline V gene sequence: CDR1 MNHEY, CDR2 SVGAGI. CDR3 nucleotide sequence: TGTGCCAGCACATCAGACCTAGGGGAGTATGAGCAGTTCTTC. It translates to CASTSDLGEYEQFF.

The chain combines TRBV5-6 with TRBJ2-7, with D possibly being TRBD1 (5 bases). The CDR3 loop spans 16 amino acids. V lost 0 bases and J lost 0, with 13 bases in between. Per germline, CDR1 SGHDT and CDR2 YYEEEE. The CDR3 coding sequence is TGTGCCAGCAGCTTGGAGGGTACAGGCCTCTCCTACGAGCAGTACTTC. Translated: CASSLEGTGLSYEQYF.

The V call is TRBV7-3, the J call TRBJ1-1; TRBD1 aligns across 7 bases. In germline, CDR1 is SGHTA, CDR2 FQGTGA. This CDR3 contains 13 residues. The trim removed 1 base at V and 8 bases at J, leaving 4 bases unmatched. The DNA of the CDR3 is TGTGCCAGCAGCTTAAACAGGGGCGGCGAAGCTTTCTTT. Its protein product is CASSLNRGGEAFF.

This clone has a single count. V and J are TRBV18 and TRBJ1-6; D is perhaps TRBD1 (6 bases). This CDR3 comprises 15 residues. Germline V gene data show CDR1 as KGHSH and CDR2 as LQKENI. The V and J ends lost 2 bases and 5 bases respectively, with 10 bases between them. The DNA for the CDR3 is TGTGCCAGCTCACCAGAAAACAGGGATAATTCACCCCTCCACTTT. It yields the protein CASSPENRDNSPLHF.

V usage is TRBV27 and J usage is TRBJ1-2; D gene unclear. The CDR3 runs to 12 residues. Trimming left V 10 bases short and J 4 bases short, with 13 bases between. Germline V gene lookup returns CDR1 MNHEY and CDR2 SMNVEV (reference sequence). CDR3 coding DNA: TGTGCCACCGGTGCCGCGGGCTATGGCTACACCTTC. Amino acid sequence: CATGAAGYGYTF.